Reported below is one TCR beta chain. TCRdb's copy holds only in-frame clones and misses some; the assay was immunoSEQ multiplex PCR. The sample yields about 200,000 clones, roughly 80% seen once. This sample is drawn from a study of blood T cell repertoires in COVID-19. Among Cohort 3 donors, those recovered had two negative PCRs, clearance, or symptom resolution. This TCR came from a man aged 40-49 years who had recovered from COVID-19. Sequenced input: PBMCs or T cells enriched from blood (not recorded which).

CDR3 coding DNA: TGTGCCAGCAGTTTATCCTATCAGCCCCAGCATTTT. This sequence encodes CASSLSYQPQHF. The chain carries TRBV28 and TRBJ1-5; no definite D call. V lost 1 base and J 5 bases, leaving 3 bases between the germline ends. Germline V gene lookup returns CDR1 MDHEN and CDR2 SYDVKM. The length of the CDR3 is 12 residues.